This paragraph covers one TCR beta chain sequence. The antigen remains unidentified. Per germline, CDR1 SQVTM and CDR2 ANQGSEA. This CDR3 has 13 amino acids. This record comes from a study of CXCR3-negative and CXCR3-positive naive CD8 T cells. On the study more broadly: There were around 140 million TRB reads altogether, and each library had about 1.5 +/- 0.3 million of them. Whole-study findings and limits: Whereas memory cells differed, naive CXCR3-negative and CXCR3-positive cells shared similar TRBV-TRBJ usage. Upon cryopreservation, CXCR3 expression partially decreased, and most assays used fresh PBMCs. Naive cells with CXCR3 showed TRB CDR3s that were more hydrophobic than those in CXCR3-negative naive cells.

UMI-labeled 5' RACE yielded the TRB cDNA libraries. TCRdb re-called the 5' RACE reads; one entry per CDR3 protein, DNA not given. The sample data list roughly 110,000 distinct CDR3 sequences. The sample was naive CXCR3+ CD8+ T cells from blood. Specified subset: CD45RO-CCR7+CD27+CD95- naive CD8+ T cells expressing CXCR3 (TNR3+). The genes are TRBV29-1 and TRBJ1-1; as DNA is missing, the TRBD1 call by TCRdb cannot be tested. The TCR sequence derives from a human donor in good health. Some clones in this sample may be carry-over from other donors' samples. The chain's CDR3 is CSVDYRGNTEAFF.